The 22 T cell receptor beta chains reported below all come from one sample, sequenced in a study of blood T cell repertoires in COVID-19. The repertoire was sequenced with immunoSEQ multiplex PCR; TCRdb's copy has only in-frame clones and lacks some. Found here are around 130,000 clones, roughly four fifths of them singletons; the top ten hold around 10%. Sequenced: peripheral blood. The receptors come from a human donor in a cohort sampled during active COVID-19.

This clone turned up a few times. The chain links TRBV29-1 to TRBJ2-7; 7 nucleotides match TRBD2. Germline CDR1 SQVTM, CDR2 ANQGSEA. After removal of 3 bases from V and 6 bases from J, the junction contained 11 bases not matched to a gene. The CDR3 spans 14 residues. In nucleotides, the CDR3 is TGCAGCGTTGAGGGTGGACTAGGTGGCCGCGAGCAGTACTTC. Amino acids: CSVEGGLGGREQYF.

This clone has just one count. The rearrangement links TRBV7-2 to TRBJ2-3; 8 bases line up with TRBD2. CDR1 and CDR2 from the germline V gene are SGHTA and FQGNSA. The CDR3 contains 16 residues. The ends lost 5 bases at V and 4 bases at J; junction bases unmatched: 11. CDR3 in DNA: TGTGCCAGCAGCCCTACCAGCGGGGGTGTATCAGATACGCAGTATTTT. Translated, it gives CASSPTSGGVSDTQYF. Full variable domain (remainder filled in from reference TRBV7-2 and TRBJ2-3): GAGVSQSPSNKVTEKGKDVELRCDPISGHTALYWYRQSLGQGLEFLIYFQGNSAPDKSGLPSDRFSAERTGGSVSTLTIQRTQQEDSAVYLCASSPTSGGVSDTQYFGPGTRLTVL.

V gene TRBV6-6 combines with J gene TRBJ1-6; maybe TRBD1 (6 bases). V lost 6 bases, J lost 5 bases, and 14 bases lay in between. The CDR3 loop spans 15 amino acids. In germline, CDR1 is MNHNY, CDR2 SVGAGI (reference sequence). CDR3: CASRSQGKHNSPLHF. For the CDR3, the DNA is TGTGCCAGCAGGTCACAGGGAAAGCATAATTCACCCCTCCACTTT.

This clone was counted a single time. The chain has TRBV15 and TRBJ2-5; 7 bases are shared with TRBD1. The CDR3 has 16 residues. Germline V lookup: CDR1 LNHNV, CDR2 YYDKDF (reference sequence). The V and J ends lost 0 bases and 1 base, in that order; junction bases with no gene match: 5. CDR3 sequence reads: CATSREWGQLQETQYF. The CDR3 DNA follows: TGTGCCACCAGCAGAGAGTGGGGACAGCTCCAAGAGACCCAGTACTTC.

As regards this clone: The junction departs from the called germline gene at one end, perhaps through a read error. The gene calls are TRBV7-7 and TRBJ2-1; D remains ambiguous. The CDR3 loop spans 13 amino acids. The germline V gene has CDR1 SSHAT and CDR2 FNYEAQ (reference sequence). The DNA for the CDR3 is TGTGCTAGCAGCCCAGGCTCCTACAATGAGCAGTTCTTC. Its protein product is CASSPGSYNEQFF.

The chain couples TRBV9 to TRBJ2-5; D not resolved. Germline CDR1 and CDR2: SGDLS and YYNGEE. This CDR3 contains 13 residues. The V end was cut by 0 bases, the J end by 5 bases, with 8 bases between. The DNA for the CDR3 is TGTGCCAGCAGCGTAGCCCCCCTTGAGACCCAGTACTTC. Translated, it gives CASSVAPLETQYF.

The CDR3 DNA sequence: TGTGCCAGCAGCCCCCCAGGGAACTCTGGAAACACCATATATTTT. Protein: CASSPPGNSGNTIYF. V usage is TRBV6-6 and J usage is TRBJ1-3, with D possibly matching TRBD1 (5 bases). In germline, CDR1 is MNHNY, CDR2 SVGAGI (reference sequence). V was trimmed by 6 bases and J by 0 bases, leaving 12 bases between them. The CDR3 is 15 residues long.

The chain recombines TRBV6-1 with TRBJ2-3, with D perhaps TRBD1 (6 bases). CDR1 is MNHNS and CDR2 is SASEGT in the germline V gene. The CDR3 length is 16 residues. Trimming took off 0 bases at V and 1 base at J, with 11 bases between the two ends. The CDR3 nucleotides are TGTGCCAGCAGTGAAGCCCAGGGGCTTGGCACAGATACGCAGTATTTT. Protein: CASSEAQGLGTDTQYF.

The chain is built from TRBV13 and TRBJ2-7, with a weak D call TRBD2 (6 bases). Germline CDR1 and CDR2: PRHDT and FYEKMQ (reference sequence). The CDR3 has 14 residues. Trimming removed 8 bases at V and 4 bases at J, with 18 bases between. The CDR3 DNA reads as TGTGCCAGCGCCGGTGGGGGGAAGGGGTACGAGCAGTACTTC. Amino acid sequence: CASAGGGKGYEQYF.

This chain links TRBV6-2 or TRBV6-3 with TRBJ2-2, with 13 bases that match TRBD2. The CDR3 is 17 amino acids. The ends lost 6 bases at V and 3 bases at J; junction bases unmatched: 7. In germline, CDR1 is MNHEY, CDR2 SVGEGT. CDR3 nucleotide sequence: TGTGCCAGCAGCCCTGGACTAGCGGGGGCGTACACCGGGGAGCTGTTTTTT. Translating gives CASSPGLAGAYTGELFF.

Concerning this clone itself: The same CDR3 also results from other DNA sequences found in this sample. The chain carries TRBV19 and TRBJ2-1; D remains ambiguous. Looked up from germline, CDR1 is LNHDA and CDR2 is SQIVND (reference sequence). CDR3 size: 13 residues. The V gene lost 3 bases and the J gene lost 5 bases, with 8 bases spanning the gap. The DNA for the CDR3 is TGTGCCAGTAGTATTGGGCAGAACAATGAGCAGTTCTTC. The encoded protein is CASSIGQNNEQFF.

The chain is built from TRBV4-3 and TRBJ1-3; maybe TRBD1 (6 bases). The V end lost 1 base, the J end lost 4 bases, and 14 bases lay between the germline ends. The CDR3 consists of 16 residues. Per the germline V gene, CDR1 is LGHNA and CDR2 is YSLEER. The CDR3 region has the DNA TGCGCCAGCAGCCAAGGCCCCGCAGGGGTAGGAAACACCATATATTTT. Amino acids: CASSQGPAGVGNTIYF.

The genes are TRBV7-9 and TRBJ1-6; 7 nucleotides agree with TRBD1. CDR1 is SEHNR and CDR2 is FQNEAQ in the germline V gene (reference sequence). The CDR3 runs to 16 residues. The V gene end was trimmed by 7 bases and the J gene end by 7 bases; junction bases not matched to a gene: 13. This chain's CDR3 is CASTVWGWDSNSPLHF. The CDR3, as DNA: TGTGCCAGCACCGTATGGGGATGGGACAGCAATTCACCCCTCCACTTT.

The chain links TRBV7-2 to TRBJ2-6; the D gene is possibly TRBD2 (7 bases). CDR3 size: 17 residues. V was shortened by 5 bases and J by 3 bases, with 17 bases between the two germline ends. Germline V gene data show CDR1 as SGHTA and CDR2 as FQGNSA. CDR3 coding DNA: TGTGCCAGCAGCCCTTGGTGGGGGGGCGGTGGGGCCAACGTCCTGACTTTC. Its translation: CASSPWWGGGGANVLTF.

The chain links TRBV6-5 to TRBJ2-1; possible D gene TRBD2, 6 bases. Germline values: CDR1 MNHEY, CDR2 SVGAGI. The CDR3 has 14 amino acids. The V end lost 6 bases, the J end lost 2 bases, and 11 bases lay between the germline ends. CDR3 nucleotides: TGTGCCAGCAGCATTAGCGGAACCTACAATGAGCAGTTCTTC. It translates to CASSISGTYNEQFF.

This clone was picked up one time. The CDR3 reads CASSIRVGGSKGEYNEQFF. As DNA, the CDR3 is TGTGCCAGTAGTATCCGGGTAGGAGGGAGCAAAGGGGAATACAATGAGCAGTTCTTC. The J gene is TRBJ2-1, the V gene TRBV19, with a tentative D call TRBD2 (6 bases). The germline V gene encodes CDR1 LNHDA and CDR2 SQIVND (reference sequence). Trimming took off 3 bases at V and 4 bases at J, with 25 bases between the two ends. The CDR3 runs to 19 residues.

V is TRBV7-9 and J is TRBJ2-7, with a weak D call TRBD1 (5 bases). This CDR3 is 19 amino acids long. V was clipped by 2 bases and J by 4 bases, with 27 bases between them. The germline V gene encodes CDR1 SEHNR and CDR2 FQNEAQ (reference sequence). The CDR3 loop reads CASSLTGDSDRGRTYEQYF. In DNA, the CDR3 is TGTGCCAGCAGCTTAACTGGTGACAGCGATCGAGGTCGTACTTACGAGCAGTACTTC.

The V gene is TRBV10-3, the J gene TRBJ1-3, with TRBD1 identical over 9 bases. Germline lookup yields CDR1 ENHRY and CDR2 SYGVKD. CDR3 length: 13 amino acids. V lost 10 bases and J lost 2; bases outside the gene matches: 3. The CDR3 coding sequence is TGTGCCAGTAACAGGGGGCCTGGAAACACCATATATTTT. This encodes CASNRGPGNTIYF.

V gene TRBV15 combines with J gene TRBJ2-5; maybe TRBD2 (6 bases). Per the germline V gene, CDR1 is LNHNV and CDR2 is YYDKDF (reference sequence). V was cut by 1 base and J by 2 bases, with 8 bases left in between. The CDR3 consists of 14 residues. The CDR3 region is CATSRGGTQETQYF. CDR3 DNA: TGTGCCACCAGCAGAGGAGGGACTCAAGAGACCCAGTACTTC. Supplemented by reference TRBV15 and TRBJ2-5, the full variable domain reads DAMVIQNPRYQVTQFGKPVTLSCSQTLNHNVMYWYQQKSSQAPKLLFHYYDKDFNNEADTPDNFQSRRPNTSFCFLDIRSPGLGDTAMYLCATSRGGTQETQYFGPGTRLLVL.

Only one count was recorded for this clone. The CDR3 region is CASSQGFQGNEKLFF. The CDR3 nucleotides read TGCGCCAGCAGCCAAGGTTTCCAGGGTAATGAAAAACTGTTTTTT. This sequence joins TRBV4-3 and TRBJ1-4; D perhaps matches TRBD1 (5 bases). Trimming left V 1 base short and J 4 bases short, with 10 bases between. This CDR3 contains 15 residues. Germline assignment: CDR1 LGHNA and CDR2 YSLEER.

The chain has TRBV11-3 and TRBJ2-5; D gene ambiguous. Germline loops: CDR1 SGHNT, CDR2 YENEEA. Deletions cut 1 base from V and 1 base from J, with 7 bases between. This CDR3 is 14 amino acids long. The CDR3 DNA follows: TGTGCCAGCAGCTTAGGCTCGGGCCAAGAGACCCAGTACTTC. Its protein product is CASSLGSGQETQYF.

This chain links TRBV6-2 or TRBV6-3 with TRBJ2-1; 14 bases line up with TRBD2. The ends lost 5 bases at V and 10 bases at J; junction bases unmatched: 4. The CDR3 is made up of 14 amino acids. Per the germline V gene, CDR1 is MNHEY and CDR2 is SVGEGT. The CDR3 DNA reads TGTGCCAGCAGTGCGACTAGCGGGGGGGCCGAGCAGTTCTTC. Encoded protein: CASSATSGGAEQFF.